The 27 T cell receptor beta chains given below trace back to one sample, sequenced in a study of blood T cell repertoires in COVID-19. The method was immunoSEQ multiplex PCR; TCRdb's version includes in-frame clones alone and lacks a portion of them. This table has about 140,000 clones, 80% appearing once. Sequences were obtained from peripheral blood. The receptors were gathered from a man between 65 and 79 years old who had recovered from COVID-19.

The V call is TRBV9, the J call TRBJ1-2; D unclear. Trimming stripped 4 bases from V and 5 bases from J, with 9 bases between. Germline V lookup: CDR1 SGDLS, CDR2 YYNGEE. The CDR3 is 12 amino acids. In DNA form, the CDR3 reads TGTGCCAGCAGCAACCGGGTTTATGGCTACACCTTC. Translation gives CASSNRVYGYTF.

The J gene is TRBJ2-7, the V gene TRBV6-1; a possible D gene is TRBD1 (5 bases). Germline V lookup: CDR1 MNHNS, CDR2 SASEGT. There are 13 residues in the CDR3. Trimming stripped 1 base from V and 1 base from J, with 5 bases between. The CDR3 spells CASSEEGSYEQYF. The CDR3 DNA sequence: TGTGCCAGCAGTGAAGAGGGGTCCTACGAGCAGTACTTC.

This clone was detected only a few times. The genes are TRBV7-3 and TRBJ2-3; a possible D gene is TRBD1 (6 bases). This CDR3 contains 14 residues. Germline V gives CDR1 SGHTA, CDR2 FQGTGA. Trimming removed 5 bases from V and 4 bases from J, with 13 bases in between. The CDR3 loop is CASSRLGAADTQYF. DNA of the CDR3: TGTGCCAGCAGCCGGCTGGGGGCGGCAGATACGCAGTATTTT.

The J gene is TRBJ2-1, the V gene TRBV2; 15 bases map to TRBD2. V dropped 7 bases and J dropped 3; count of bases not matched to a gene: 7. Germline V CDR1 and CDR2: SNHLY, FYNNEI. The CDR3 runs 17 residues. The CDR3 loop is CASILGLAGGFYNEQFF. CDR3 nucleotide sequence: TGTGCCAGCATCCTGGGACTAGCGGGAGGTTTCTACAATGAGCAGTTCTTC.

The rearrangement links TRBV6-5 to TRBJ1-5; 8 bases align to TRBD1. This CDR3 has 15 residues. Germline V gives CDR1 MNHEY, CDR2 SVGAGI. V trimming: 6 bases; J trimming: 3 bases; junction bases outside the gene matches: 7. CDR3 bases: TGTGCCAGCAGATCTAAGGGACAGGACAATCAGCCCCAGCATTTT. It is translated as CASRSKGQDNQPQHF.

This chain links TRBV24-1 with TRBJ2-2; D is ambiguous. Germline lookup yields CDR1 KGHDR and CDR2 SFDVKD. The CDR3 has 13 amino acids. V was shortened by 6 bases and J by 1 base, with 5 bases between the two germline ends. CDR3 loop: CATSSQNTGELFF. The CDR3 DNA follows: TGTGCCACCAGTTCACAGAACACCGGGGAGCTGTTTTTT.

The chain carries TRBV27 and TRBJ2-2; D unresolved. Trimming removed 3 bases at V and 14 bases at J, with 19 bases between. CDR1 is MNHEY, CDR2 SMNVEV, per germline (reference sequence). This CDR3 region has 14 residues. CDR3 in DNA: TGTGCCAGCAGTTTGTCGACCACGCCGGCAGGTCTGTTTTTT. This translates into CASSLSTTPAGLFF.

V is TRBV5-4 and J is TRBJ2-6; D is unresolved. The V end was cut by 1 base, the J end by 0 bases, with 17 bases between. The CDR3 has 19 amino acids. Germline V gives CDR1 SGHNT, CDR2 YYREEE (reference sequence). CDR3 residues: CASSLFGAGFGSGANVLTF. For the CDR3, the DNA is TGTGCCAGCAGCTTGTTCGGAGCTGGGTTCGGCTCTGGGGCCAACGTCCTGACTTTC.

This clone has only a few counts. The chain uses TRBV5-4 and TRBJ2-1; 14 nucleotides line up with TRBD2. The CDR3 sequence is 16 residues long. J gave up 8 bases and V 0 bases, and 4 bases lay outside the gene matches. Germline lookup yields CDR1 SGHNT and CDR2 YYREEE (reference sequence). The CDR3 protein is CASSLGPGLAGDEQFF. Written as DNA, the CDR3 is TGTGCCAGCAGCTTGGGACCGGGACTAGCGGGAGATGAGCAGTTCTTC.

This sequence joins TRBV27 and TRBJ2-7, with 7 bases identical to TRBD1. Germline V lookup: CDR1 MNHEY, CDR2 SMNVEV (reference sequence). J lost 6 bases, V lost 5 bases, and 10 bases had no gene match. This CDR3 has 14 amino acids. The CDR3 here is CASSIRQGGREQYF. The CDR3 bases are TGTGCCAGCAGTATACGACAGGGCGGGCGCGAGCAGTACTTC.

The V and J genes are TRBV5-1 and TRBJ2-7; a weak D match, TRBD2 (6 bases). Between the trimmed V and J ends, which lost 4 bases and 2 bases, there was a span of 22 bases. Germline loops: CDR1 SGHRS, CDR2 YFSETQ. The CDR3 loop spans 17 amino acids. The CDR3 DNA reads TGCGCCAGCAGCACCCCGGTGGGCGGGGCGGGGCCCTACGAGCAGTACTTC. Translating gives CASSTPVGGAGPYEQYF.

The genes are TRBV7-2 and TRBJ2-7, with D perhaps matching TRBD1 (6 bases). The CDR3 loop spans 15 amino acids. Trimming took 7 bases from V and 0 from J, leaving 16 bases between them. Germline V lookup: CDR1 SGHTA, CDR2 FQGNSA. CDR3: CASTATGKSSYEQYF. In DNA form, the CDR3 reads TGTGCCAGCACCGCGACAGGAAAGAGCTCCTACGAGCAGTACTTC. The full variable domain, with the rest looked up from reference TRBV7-2 and TRBJ2-7, is GAGVSQSPSNKVTEKGKDVELRCDPISGHTALYWYRQSLGQGLEFLIYFQGNSAPDKSGLPSDRFSAERTGGSVSTLTIQRTQQEDSAVYLCASTATGKSSYEQYFGPGTRLTVT.

This chain joins TRBV27 and TRBJ2-1, with a tentative D call TRBD2 (5 bases). The CDR3 loop spans 17 amino acids. V dropped 6 bases and J dropped 2 bases, with 20 bases sitting between them. CDR1 and CDR2 from the germline V gene are MNHEY and SMNVEV (reference sequence). The CDR3 DNA sequence: TGTGCCAGCAGCTCAAACGACTACCCCGGACCCTACAATGAGCAGTTCTTC. Protein: CASSSNDYPGPYNEQFF.

As for this clone: Sequence at one end of the junction differs from germline and may be a read error. The J gene is TRBJ2-3, the V gene TRBV18; TRBD1 aligns across 11 bases. CDR1 KGHSH and CDR2 LQKENI come from the germline V gene. There are 14 residues in the CDR3. For the CDR3, the DNA is TGTGCCAGCTCACCCTCTCTAAGCCTGGACAGGGGGCATTTT. Its protein is CASSPSLSLDRGHF.

The rearrangement uses TRBV27 and TRBJ1-2; D is ambiguous. Germline V gene lookup returns CDR1 MNHEY and CDR2 SMNVEV (reference sequence). V dropped 5 bases and J dropped 4 bases, with 11 bases sitting between them. The CDR3 is 13 residues long. The CDR3 DNA sequence: TGTGCCAGCAGTGGAGAAGGTCCCTATGGCTACACCTTC. This gives the protein CASSGEGPYGYTF.

The chain recombines TRBV29-1 with TRBJ1-2, with 7 bases that match TRBD1. The CDR3 covers 12 residues. V lost 4 bases and J lost 7; bases outside the gene matches: 6. Germline assignment: CDR1 SQVTM and CDR2 ANQGSEA. The CDR3 region is CSVGEGAGGYTF. The CDR3 DNA reads TGCAGCGTTGGTGAGGGGGCGGGTGGCTACACCTTC. Looking up the rest from reference TRBV29-1 and TRBJ1-2 gives the full variable domain: SAVISQKPSRDICQRGTSLTIQCQVDSQVTMMFWYRQQPGQSLTLIATANQGSEATYESGFVIDKFPISRPNLTFSTLTVSNMSPEDSSIYLCSVGEGAGGYTFGSGTRLTVV.

The chain has TRBV9 and TRBJ1-2; D is unresolved. Germline CDR1 SGDLS, CDR2 YYNGEE. V gave up 0 bases and J gave up 1 base, with 7 bases separating them. This CDR3 has 14 amino acids. CDR3 coding DNA: TGTGCCAGCAGCGTAGGTGGCATTAACTATGGCTACACCTTC. Its translation is CASSVGGINYGYTF.

The count of this clone is one. J is TRBJ2-5 and V is TRBV29-1; 12 bases agree with TRBD2. J was trimmed by 1 base and V by 7 bases; bases with no gene match: 7. The CDR3 consists of 15 residues. In germline, CDR1 is SQVTM, CDR2 ANQGSEA. The CDR3 DNA is TGCAGCGCTAACGGACTAGCGGGGATCCAAGAGACCCAGTACTTC. It translates to CSANGLAGIQETQYF.

V gene TRBV7-9 combines with J gene TRBJ1-1; D not resolved. This CDR3 has 14 amino acids. Germline CDR1 is SEHNR and CDR2 is FQNEAQ (reference sequence). Trimming removed 7 bases from V and 3 bases from J, with 15 bases in between. This CDR3 reads CASKESGKYTEAFF. In DNA form, the CDR3 reads TGTGCCAGCAAGGAGTCGGGGAAGTACACTGAAGCTTTCTTT.

The chain carries TRBV5-1 and TRBJ2-1, with 8 bases fitting TRBD2. Germline V lookup: CDR1 SGHRS, CDR2 YFSETQ. The CDR3 sequence is 17 residues long. J was trimmed by 0 bases and V by 3 bases; bases with no gene match: 8. The CDR3 DNA reads TGCGCCAGCAGCTGGGATCCGGGAGGGAGCTCCTACAATGAGCAGTTCTTC. This sequence encodes CASSWDPGGSSYNEQFF.

This chain uses TRBV5-1 with TRBJ2-3; maybe TRBD1 (5 bases). In germline, CDR1 is SGHRS, CDR2 YFSETQ. This CDR3 is 15 amino acids long. The V end lost 0 bases, the J end lost 1 base, and 9 bases lay between the germline ends. Written as DNA, the CDR3 is TGCGCCAGCAGCTTGGATCAGGGCGGCACAGATACGCAGTATTTT. Translation gives CASSLDQGGTDTQYF.

The chain has TRBV18 and TRBJ2-1, with TRBD1 matching 7 bases. CDR3 length equals 17 residues. Germline V gene lookup returns CDR1 KGHSH and CDR2 LQKENI. The V segment lost 1 base and the J segment 4 bases; nucleotides outside the gene matches: 10. The CDR3: CASSPRFGDSSYNEQFF. The CDR3 coding sequence is TGTGCCAGCTCACCACGATTTGGGGACAGCTCTTACAATGAGCAGTTCTTC.

The chain combines TRBV3-1 (or the pseudogene TRBV3-2) with TRBJ2-2; TRBD1 might be the D (5 bases). Germline CDR1 and CDR2: LGHDT and YNNKEL (reference sequence). CDR3 length: 16 residues. Trimming took 1 base from V and 4 from J, leaving 13 bases between them. CDR3 region: CASSQASDSFTGELFF. For the CDR3, the DNA is TGTGCCAGCAGCCAAGCTTCTGACAGTTTCACCGGGGAGCTGTTTTTT.

The rearrangement uses TRBV10-2 and TRBJ2-5; D is possibly TRBD1 (5 bases). V lost 3 bases, J lost 1 base, and 9 bases lay in between. Germline V gene lookup returns CDR1 WSHSY and CDR2 SAAADI. CDR3 length equals 14 residues. The CDR3 nucleotides read TGCGCCAGCAGTGAATTAGGGGCCCAAGAGACCCAGTACTTC. This gives the protein CASSELGAQETQYF.

This chain connects TRBV10-2 to TRBJ1-2; tentatively, D is TRBD1 (5 bases). V lost 10 bases and J lost 6, with 15 bases in between. The CDR3 has 12 amino acids. Germline CDR1 WSHSY, CDR2 SAAADI. The CDR3 sequence: CATKDGGDGYTF. The CDR3 DNA reads as TGCGCCACCAAGGACGGGGGAGATGGCTACACCTTC.

This clone was seen only once. The chain is built from TRBV2 and TRBJ2-7, with 7 nucleotides matching TRBD2. With 8 bases clipped from V and 3 bases from J, the junction kept 7 bases outside the gene matches. CDR1 and CDR2 (germline): SNHLY, FYNNEI. The CDR3 is made up of 13 amino acids. CDR3 sequence reads: CASHSGDFYEQYF. As DNA, the CDR3 is TGTGCCAGCCACAGCGGGGACTTCTACGAGCAGTACTTC.

The chain has TRBV7-2 and TRBJ2-1; D might be TRBD2 (5 bases). The CDR3 covers 15 residues. Germline V gene data show CDR1 as SGHTA and CDR2 as FQGNSA. V was trimmed by 0 bases and J by 2 bases, leaving 8 bases between them. The CDR3 is CASSLARDTYNEQFF. CDR3 nucleotides: TGTGCCAGCAGCTTAGCTCGGGATACCTACAATGAGCAGTTCTTC.